A selection of T cell receptor beta chains follows, all from one sample in a study of shared clonotypes between healthy human individuals. Method: immunoSEQ multiplex PCR; TCRdb's copy keeps in-frame clones and lacks some. This table holds hundreds of thousands of clones, roughly 98% found once. Sequencing was done on a sample of naive CD8+ T cells sorted from blood. The receptors were sampled from a man aged 30 to 45 in good health. Each CDR3 is given with its conserved first and last residue. A D gene is named only where the DNA matches it firmly. Clone size is shown for a subset of rows, as once, few, many or a class of expanded clone.

D	size	J	V	DNA	CDR3
.	.	TRBJ2-1	TRBV10-3	TGTGCCATCAGTGAGGCAGAAAAAAGAAATGAGCAGTTCTTC	CAISEAEKRNEQFF
TRBD1	.	TRBJ2-3	TRBV9	TGTGCCAGCAGCGCGTGGGACAGGGGCGCAGATACGCAGTATTTT	CASSAWDRGADTQYF
.	.	TRBJ2-1	TRBV28	TGTGCCAGCAGTTACCTAAGGGAATCGAAAACGTTGCAGTACAATGAGCAGTTCTTC	CASSYLRESKTLQYNEQFF
.	.	TRBJ1-1	TRBV7-9	TGTGCCAGCAGCTTAATCGCTTCCCCCACGGGGAACACTGAAGCTTTCTTT	CASSLIASPTGNTEAFF
.	.	TRBJ2-7	TRBV5-1	TGCGCCAGCAGCGGCGGGGCTAGCTCCTACGAGCAGTACTTC	CASSGGASSYEQYF
.	.	TRBJ1-1	TRBV28	TGTGCCAGCAGTTCAGGGGTCCTAATGAACACTGAAGCTTTCTTT	CASSSGVLMNTEAFF
.	once	TRBJ2-2	TRBV14	TGTGCCAGCAGCCATTCTAAGGGAGACAGGACATTCACCGCGAACACCGGGGAGCTGTTTTTT	CASSHSKGDRTFTANTGELFF
.	.	TRBJ2-1	TRBV29-1	TGCAGCGTTCTTAGGGATCAGAGCTCCTACAATGAGCAGTTCTTC	CSVLRDQSSYNEQFF
TRBD1	.	TRBJ2-3	TRBV4-1	TGCGCCAGCAGCCAGGGACAGGGGTCAGATACGCAGTATTTT	CASSQGQGSDTQYF
.	.	TRBJ2-3	TRBV7-8	TGTGCCAGCAGCCCAACCTATGGCTGGTCTAGCACAGATACGCAGTATTTT	CASSPTYGWSSTDTQYF
TRBD1	.	TRBJ1-2	TRBV6-5	TGTGCCAGCAGTGGGACAGGGGAATATGGCTACACCTTC	CASSGTGEYGYTF
.	.	TRBJ2-2	TRBV5-4	TGTGCCAGCAGCTTACCGAATTGGAATACGAACACCGGGGAGCTGTTTTTT	CASSLPNWNTNTGELFF
TRBD2	.	TRBJ2-2	TRBV7-9	TGTGCCAGCAGCTTCCCTTTGGGACTAGCGGGGAACACCGGGGAGCTGTTTTTT	CASSFPLGLAGNTGELFF
.	once	TRBJ2-7	TRBV7-8	TGTGCCAGCAGCTTAGAACGGGGTTCCCACGAGCAGTACTTC	CASSLERGSHEQYF
.	.	TRBJ2-5	TRBV29-1	TGCAGCGCTGACCCGCATCAAGAAGAGACCCAGTACTTC	CSADPHQEETQYF
.	.	TRBJ1-2	TRBV7-9	TGTGCCAGCAGCTTACCTCCGGTCATTGATAACTATGGCTACACCTTC	CASSLPPVIDNYGYTF
TRBD1	.	TRBJ2-1	TRBV5-6	TGTGCCAGCAGCCCGCAGGGGGAATACAATGAGCAGTTCTTC	CASSPQGEYNEQFF
TRBD2	.	TRBJ2-5	TRBV28	TGTGCCAGCAGTTTGTTAGCGGGAGAGCAAGAGACCCAGTACTTC	CASSLLAGEQETQYF
.	.	TRBJ2-7	TRBV7-7	TGTGCTAGCAGCCCGAACGTGGGAGAGGACTACGAGCAGTACTTC	CASSPNVGEDYEQYF
.	.	TRBJ2-7	TRBV29-1	TGCAGCGTTTCCTGGGGGGCCTACGAGCAGTACTTC	CSVSWGAYEQYF
.	.	TRBJ2-7	TRBV30	TGTGCCTGGAGTGGGGGTAGCAACGAGCAGTACTTC	CAWSGGSNEQYF
TRBD2	.	TRBJ2-7	TRBV7-9	TGTGCCAGCAGCCCGTGGGAGGGATACGAGCAGTACTTC	CASSPWEGYEQYF
.	.	TRBJ1-2	TRBV11-2	TGTGCCAGCAGCTTAAATCCAGGCTCCTATGGCTACACCTTC	CASSLNPGSYGYTF
.	.	TRBJ2-7	TRBV29-1	TGCAGCGTTGATACCGGGACCGACTACGAGCAGTACTTC	CSVDTGTDYEQYF
.	.	TRBJ2-3	TRBV5-6	TGTGCCAGCAGCCCAGGGCCCTACCCCACAGATACGCAGTATTTT	CASSPGPYPTDTQYF
.	.	TRBJ2-1	TRBV29-1	TGCAGCGTTGTTCGGCGGGCGCCCTACAATGAGCAGTTCTTC	CSVVRRAPYNEQFF
TRBD2	.	TRBJ2-1	TRBV2	TGTGCCAGCAGTGAGCTGACTAGCGGGACTCGATACAATGAGCAGTTCTTC	CASSELTSGTRYNEQFF
.	.	TRBJ1-4	TRBV6-1	TGTGCCAGCGGTGGGACAACTAATGAAAAACTGTTTTTT	CASGGTTNEKLFF
.	once	TRBJ2-7	TRBV10-1	TGCGCCAGCAGTCCCGACAGAGACTACGAGCAGTACTTC	CASSPDRDYEQYF
.	.	TRBJ2-1	TRBV9	TGTGCCAGCAGCGTATCGGGCCAATCAGACAATGAGCAGTTCTTC	CASSVSGQSDNEQFF
TRBD2	once	TRBJ2-7	TRBV11-2	TGTGCCAGCAGCTTTGGTAGCGGGGCCTACGAGCAGTACTTC	CASSFGSGAYEQYF
.	.	TRBJ2-1	TRBV4-1	TGCGCCAGCAGCGCAAGGGGCAATGAGCAGTTCTTC	CASSARGNEQFF
.	.	TRBJ2-1	TRBV6-5	TGTGCCAGCAGTTACTCGGGTAATGAGCAGTTCTTC	CASSYSGNEQFF
TRBD2	.	TRBJ2-3	TRBV7-9	TGTGCCAGCACCCCCCCGGGGGGGAGACCCGATACGCAGTATTTT	CASTPPGGRPDTQYF
.	.	TRBJ1-1	TRBV27	TGTGCCAGCAGTTTATTTCCTTGGCTTGAAGCTTTCTTT	CASSLFPWLEAFF
TRBD2	.	TRBJ2-1	TRBV5-1	TGCGCCAGCAGCTCTAGCGGGAGGGACCCCTACAATGAGCAGTTCTTC	CASSSSGRDPYNEQFF
.	.	TRBJ2-1	TRBV30	TGTGCCTGGTCAAAAGGGGCGGCCCCATACAATGAGCAGTTCTTC	CAWSKGAAPYNEQFF
TRBD1	.	TRBJ1-5	TRBV19	TGTGCCAGTAGTATAATAGAGACAGGGAATCAGCCCCAGCATTTT	CASSIIETGNQPQHF
.	.	TRBJ2-1	TRBV27	TGTGCCAGCAGTACGCCTCACAATGAGCAGTTCTTC	CASSTPHNEQFF
.	.	TRBJ2-7	TRBV4-3	TGCGCCAGCAGCCAAGAGCGATCGATTCACTACGAGCAGTACTTC	CASSQERSIHYEQYF